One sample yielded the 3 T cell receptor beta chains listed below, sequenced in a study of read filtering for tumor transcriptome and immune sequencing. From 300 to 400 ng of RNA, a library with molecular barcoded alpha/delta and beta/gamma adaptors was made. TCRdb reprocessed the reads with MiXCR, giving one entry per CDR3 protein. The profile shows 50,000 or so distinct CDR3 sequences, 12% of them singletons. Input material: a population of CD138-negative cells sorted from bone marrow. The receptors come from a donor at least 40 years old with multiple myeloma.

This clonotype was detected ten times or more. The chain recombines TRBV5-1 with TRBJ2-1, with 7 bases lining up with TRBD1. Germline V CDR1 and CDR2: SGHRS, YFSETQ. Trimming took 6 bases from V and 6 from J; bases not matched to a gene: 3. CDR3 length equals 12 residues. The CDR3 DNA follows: TGCGCCAGCATGTCAGGGGGCAATGAGCAGTTCTTC. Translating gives CASMSGGNEQFF. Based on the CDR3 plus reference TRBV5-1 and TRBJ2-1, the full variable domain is KAGVTQTPRYLIKTRGQQVTLSCSPISGHRSVSWYQQTPGQGLQFLFEYFSETQRNKGNFPGRFSGRQFSNSRSEMNVSTLELGDSALYLCASMSGGNEQFFGPGTRLTVL.

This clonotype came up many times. Here the CDR3 reads CASSRRTGPDTEAFF. CDR3 coding DNA: TGTGCCAGCAGTAGGCGGACAGGGCCCGACACTGAAGCTTTCTTT. This rearrangement joins TRBV6-1 to TRBJ1-1; TRBD1 matches at 8 bases. The CDR3 runs 15 residues. Germline CDR1 and CDR2: MNHNS and SASEGT. V was pared by 5 bases and J by 3 bases, with 8 bases of the junction left unmatched.

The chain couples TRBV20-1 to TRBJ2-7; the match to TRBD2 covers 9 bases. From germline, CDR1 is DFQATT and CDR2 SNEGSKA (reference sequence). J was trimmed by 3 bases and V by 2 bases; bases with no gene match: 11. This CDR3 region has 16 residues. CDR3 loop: CSARPSGDFNRYEQYF. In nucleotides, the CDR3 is TGCAGTGCTAGACCTAGCGGGGACTTCAACCGCTACGAGCAGTACTTC.